The rows below give T cell receptor beta chains drawn from one sample of a study of PD-1 blockade in classical Hodgkin lymphoma. Sequenced by immunoSEQ multiplex PCR; TCRdb stores in-frame clones only, minus some. The sample carries 80,000 to 100,000 clones, around 93% recorded once. The specimen was peripheral blood mononuclear cells (PBMCs), collected before the fourth cycle of nivolumab. The origin of the receptors is a human donor with classical Hodgkin lymphoma. CDR3s include the opening cysteine and the closing phenylalanine or tryptophan. Each record gives: clone size, CDR3 length, J gene, D gene, V gene, CDR3 protein, CDR3 DNA. A D gene is named only where the DNA matches it firmly. Size is omitted from some rows. Given values are once, few, many or a class for expanded clones.

once,15,TRBJ2-2,TRBD2,TRBV4-2,CASRLAGYLNGELFF,TGTGCCAGCCGACTAGCGGGATATCTTAACGGGGAGCTGTTTTTT
NA,13,TRBJ2-7,NA,TRBV30,CAWSAYGPDEQYF,TGTGCCTGGAGTGCGTACGGCCCCGACGAGCAGTACTTC
NA,16,TRBJ2-1,TRBD2,TRBV9,CASSPQSGGGGNEQFF,TGTGCCAGCAGCCCCCAAAGCGGTGGGGGGGGAAATGAGCAGTTCTTC
NA,16,TRBJ1-2,TRBD1,TRBV29-1,CSVVVVPGQGIGGYTF,TGCAGCGTTGTTGTCGTCCCGGGACAGGGGATTGGTGGCTACACCTTC
NA,16,TRBJ2-1,TRBD2,TRBV6-5,CASSYSPSGGYNEQFF,TGTGCCAGCAGTTACTCCCCTAGCGGGGGCTACAATGAGCAGTTCTTC
NA,18,TRBJ2-3,NA,TRBV7-9,CASSLRKGGSRPTDTQYF,TGTGCCAGCAGCTTAAGGAAAGGCGGGTCCCGCCCCACAGATACGCAGTATTTT
NA,13,TRBJ2-5,TRBD1,TRBV10-2,CASSGTGGETQYF,TGCGCCAGCAGTGGGACAGGGGGAGAGACCCAGTACTTC
NA,15,TRBJ1-2,NA,TRBV5-6,CASSPRGRQGYGYTF,TGTGCCAGCAGCCCCCGAGGCCGGCAGGGCTATGGCTACACCTTC
NA,16,TRBJ1-4,NA,TRBV6-6,CASSYLQAATNEKLFF,TGTGCCAGCAGTTACTTGCAGGCTGCAACTAATGAAAAACTGTTTTTT
NA,22,TRBJ2-6,TRBD1,TRBV27,CASSLLHRQGATSNSGANVLTF,TGTGCCAGCAGTTTACTCCACCGACAGGGGGCTACCTCCAACTCTGGGGCCAACGTCCTGACTTTC
NA,18,TRBJ2-7,TRBD2,TRBV5-1,CASSIGLAGGPSSYEQYF,TGCGCCAGCAGCATTGGACTAGCGGGAGGGCCTAGCTCCTACGAGCAGTACTTC